Listed here are 2 T cell receptor beta chains from one sample, sequenced in a study of T cell responses to AZD1222 COVID-19 vaccine. Sequencing was performed with immunoSEQ multiplex PCR; in TCRdb, only in-frame clones are kept and a portion is missing. The sample shows about 55,000 clones, 80% to 90% of them seen only once. Sequencing was performed on peripheral blood, taken on day 0 of AZD1222 vaccination. The source is an adult in good health.

The gene calls are TRBV28 and TRBJ1-2; 9 positions match TRBD1. The length of the CDR3 is 13 residues. J was trimmed by 8 bases and V by 6 bases; bases with no gene match: 7. The germline V gene encodes CDR1 MDHEN and CDR2 SYDVKM. The CDR3 reads CASRPTGGVGYTF. In nucleotides, the CDR3 is TGTGCCAGCAGACCTACAGGGGGCGTAGGCTACACCTTC.

V usage is TRBV5-4 and J usage is TRBJ2-1; D unresolved. There are 16 residues in the CDR3. V was shortened by 3 bases and J by 0 bases, with 13 bases between the two germline ends. The germline V gene encodes CDR1 SGHNT and CDR2 YYREEE (reference sequence). CDR3 nucleotides: TGTGCCAGCAGCTCCCCGGGCGGAAACTCCTACAATGAGCAGTTCTTC. This encodes CASSSPGGNSYNEQFF.